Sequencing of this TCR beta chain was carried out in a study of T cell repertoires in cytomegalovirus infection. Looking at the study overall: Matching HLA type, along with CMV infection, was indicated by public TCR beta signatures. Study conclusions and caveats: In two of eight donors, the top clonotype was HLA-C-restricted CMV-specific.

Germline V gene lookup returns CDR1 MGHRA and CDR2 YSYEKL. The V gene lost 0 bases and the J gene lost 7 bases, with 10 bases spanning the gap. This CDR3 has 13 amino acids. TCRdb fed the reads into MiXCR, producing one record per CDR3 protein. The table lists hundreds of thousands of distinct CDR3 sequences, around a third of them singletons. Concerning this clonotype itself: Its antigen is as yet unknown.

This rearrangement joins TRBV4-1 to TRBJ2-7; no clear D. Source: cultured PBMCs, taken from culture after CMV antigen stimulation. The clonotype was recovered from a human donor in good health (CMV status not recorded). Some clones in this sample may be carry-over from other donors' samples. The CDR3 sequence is CASSQDPYLEQYF. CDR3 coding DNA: TGCGCCAGCAGCCAAGACCCGTACTTAGAGCAGTACTTC.